A selection of T cell receptor beta chains follows, all from one sample in a study of post-analysis software for immune sequencing data. TCRdb re-called the PCR reads with MiXCR, one entry per CDR3 protein. The data show about 820,000 distinct CDR3 sequences, roughly 58% seen once. Input material: blood. The origin of the receptors is a girl between 5 and 17 years old with multiple sclerosis. Both conserved end residues are part of each CDR3. D genes are given only for firm matches. Rows give clone size only sometimes, using once, few, many, or a class for an expanded clone.

j_call | d_call | clone_size | v_call | cdr3_nt | cdr3_aa
TRBJ1-1 | TRBD1 | NA | TRBV6-1 | TGTGCCAGCACCTCAAGCCGGACAGGATTAGAAGCTTTCTTT | CASTSSRTGLEAFF
TRBJ2-5 | NA | once | TRBV29-1 | TGCAGCGCTGAAGGGAAATCGGAGGGGGCCAGTGAGACCCAGTACTTC | CSAEGKSEGASETQYF
TRBJ2-4 | NA | NA | TRBV29-1 | TGCAGCGTTGAAAGACGCCTGGGGGAGCAGTACTTC | CSVERRLGEQYF
TRBJ2-2 | TRBD2 | NA | TRBV6-1 | TGTGCCAGCAGCGGACGACTAGCGGGGGGTATCGCCGGGGAGCTGTTTTTT | CASSGRLAGGIAGELFF
TRBJ2-7 | TRBD2 | few | TRBV7-2 | TGTGCCAGCAGCATTAGCGGGAGGGGGTACGAGCAGTACTTC | CASSISGRGYEQYF
TRBJ2-1 | NA | NA | TRBV7-9 | TGTGTCAGCAGCCCTAACGTCTACTACAATGAGCAGTTCTTC | CVSSPNVYYNEQFF
TRBJ2-1 | NA | few | TRBV7-7 | TGTGCTAGCAGCCAACTAGGGCGGGCCTCCTACAATGAGCAGTTCTTC | CASSQLGRASYNEQFF
TRBJ2-7 | NA | NA | TRBV6-5 | TGTGCCAGCAGTGGTAAAGAGGTCAGAATCTACGAGCAGTACTTC | CASSGKEVRIYEQYF
TRBJ1-1 | NA | NA | TRBV6-6 | TGTGCCAGCAGTTATTACGAGGGGGGCACTGAAGCTTTCTTT | CASSYYEGGTEAFF
TRBJ2-2 | NA | NA | TRBV10-3 | TGTGCCATCAGTGAGGGGCAGGCTACCACCGGGGAGCTGTTTTTT | CAISEGQATTGELFF
TRBJ2-5 | NA | NA | TRBV29-1 | TGCAGCGTTGCTCTGGCTAGCGAGAGCCAAGAGACCCAGTACTTC | CSVALASESQETQYF
TRBJ2-7 | NA | NA | TRBV7-6 | TGTGCCAGCAGCTTAGGAGGAGGGGGAGATAGCTCCTACGAGCAGTACTTC | CASSLGGGGDSSYEQYF
TRBJ2-1 | NA | NA | TRBV20-1 | TGCAGGGCTAGAGCCCCAGGGCTTGGGCAGTTCTTC | CRARAPGLGQFF
TRBJ2-1 | TRBD2 | NA | TRBV20-1 | TGCAGTGCCCGACGGGCTAGCGGCTACAATGAGCAGTTCTTC | CSARRASGYNEQFF
TRBJ2-3 | NA | NA | TRBV11-2 | TGTGCCAGCAGCTTAGAGGCACAAGGCACAGATACGCAGTATTTT | CASSLEAQGTDTQYF
TRBJ2-3 | NA | NA | TRBV13 | TGTGCCAGCAGAGAACAACTAACTTTACCAGATACGCAGTATTTT | CASREQLTLPDTQYF
TRBJ2-5 | NA | NA | TRBV29-1 | TGCAGCGTGAAATTGTCTAGCCAAGGAAAGGATGAGCAGTACTTC | CSVKLSSQGKDEQYF
TRBJ2-1 | TRBD1 | many | TRBV27 | TGTGCCAGCAGTTTAGACAGGGGGAATGAGCAGTTCTTC | CASSLDRGNEQFF
TRBJ1-1 | NA | NA | TRBV3-1 | TGTGCCAGCAGTCTGCAGGGTTCCACTGAAGCTTTCTTT | CASSLQGSTEAFF
TRBJ1-2 | NA | NA | TRBV5-1 | TGCGCCAGCAGCTTGGAGCATCCAGGGGATGGGGGCTACACCTTC | CASSLEHPGDGGYTF
TRBJ2-3 | TRBD2 | few | TRBV7-6 | TGTGCCAGCCGTCGACGCGGGAGTGGGACAGATACGCAGTATTTT | CASRRRGSGTDTQYF
TRBJ2-7 | NA | NA | TRBV5-1 | TGCGCCAGCAGCTTGGCCGCGGAACCGACCTACGAGCAGTACTTC | CASSLAAEPTYEQYF
TRBJ2-5 | NA | few | TRBV20-1 | TGCAGTGCTAGAGCCGTCAGGGAAGAGACCCAGTACTTC | CSARAVREETQYF
TRBJ2-3 | NA | NA | TRBV20-1 | TGCAGTGCTAGTTTCTCGACAGGCACAGATACGCAGTATTTT | CSASFSTGTDTQYF
TRBJ2-7 | NA | NA | TRBV25-1 | TGTGCCAGCAGAAGCAGGGAGGCGGAGTACGAGCAGTACTTC | CASRSREAEYEQYF
TRBJ2-7 | NA | NA | TRBV6-5 | TGTGCCAGCAGTTACCTCAATCAGGGCACCTACGAGCAGTACTTC | CASSYLNQGTYEQYF
TRBJ2-1 | NA | NA | TRBV7-9 | TGTGCCAGCAGCCCCACTTGGGCGGGGCCAAATCACAATGAGCAGTTCTTC | CASSPTWAGPNHNEQFF
TRBJ1-2 | NA | NA | TRBV7-9 | TGTGCCAGCAGCTTAGCGCACATGTCTGGCTTAGATGGCTACACCTTC | CASSLAHMSGLDGYTF
TRBJ1-2 | NA | NA | TRBV10-3 | TGTGCCATCAGTGAGTTGGCCCGACCCAGCTATGGCTACACCTTC | CAISELARPSYGYTF
TRBJ2-5 | NA | NA | TRBV20-1 | TGCAGTGCGTTGGGCGAGGGATTATCCCCAAACCGGGCCCAGTACTTC | CSALGEGLSPNRAQYF
TRBJ2-5 | NA | NA | TRBV10-3 | TGTGCCATCAGTGGGATGGAAGAGACCCAGTACTTC | CAISGMEETQYF
TRBJ1-1 | NA | once | TRBV15 | TGTGCCACCAGGTACCAGGAGAACACTGAAGCTTTCTTT | CATRYQENTEAFF
TRBJ2-2 | TRBD1 | few | TRBV6-5 | TGTGCCAGCAGAACAGGGGCCGGGGAGCTGTTTTTT | CASRTGAGELFF
TRBJ1-5 | NA | few | TRBV7-3 | TGTGCCAGCAGCTTAAAATCGTCGGGAGTAAATCAGCCCCAGCATTTT | CASSLKSSGVNQPQHF
TRBJ2-7 | NA | NA | TRBV15 | TGTGCCACCAGCAGAGGCCCTTCAAGTGGGATTTACGAGCAGTACTTC | CATSRGPSSGIYEQYF
TRBJ1-2 | TRBD1 | NA | TRBV2 | TGTGCCAGCAGGTTCGACAGGGGAAACTATGGCTACACCTTC | CASRFDRGNYGYTF
TRBJ2-3 | TRBD2 | NA | TRBV7-6 | TGTGCCAGCAGCTTAGCGCCTAGCGGGAGAGGGTCATCAGATACGCAGTATTTT | CASSLAPSGRGSSDTQYF
TRBJ2-3 | TRBD2 | NA | TRBV6-5 | TGTGCCAGCAGTTGGGGGACTAGCGGAAATACAGATACGCAGTATTTT | CASSWGTSGNTDTQYF
TRBJ1-2 | TRBD1 | NA | TRBV5-6 | TGTGCCAGCAGCTTCGGGACAGCTGCTGACTATGGCTACACCTTC | CASSFGTAADYGYTF
TRBJ1-2 | NA | NA | TRBV29-1 | TGCAGCGTTTACCACTATGGCTACACCTTC | CSVYHYGYTF
TRBJ2-7 | NA | NA | TRBV14 | TGTGCCAGCACCACTTTAGATGGCGAGCAGTACTTC | CASTTLDGEQYF
TRBJ1-2 | NA | once | TRBV5-1 | TGCGCCAGCAGCTTGGGACCAGGTGGGAGCTACACCTTC | CASSLGPGGSYTF
TRBJ2-5 | NA | few | TRBV5-1 | TGCGCCAGCAGCTCGTCGGGGGAGACCCAGTACTTC | CASSSSGETQYF
TRBJ2-7 | TRBD1 | NA | TRBV5-1 | TGCGCCAGCAGCGGAAGGGGACAGTCTTTTACCTACGAGCAGCACTTC | CASSGRGQSFTYEQHF
TRBJ2-6 | NA | few | TRBV12-5 | TGTGCTAGTGGTTTGAACAGGCCCTCTGGGGCCAACGTCCTGACTTTC | CASGLNRPSGANVLTF
TRBJ1-2 | TRBD1 | NA | TRBV5-1 | TGCGCCAGCAGCCGGGGGGAATCCGGGACAGGAGTCTATGGCTACACCTTC | CASSRGESGTGVYGYTF
TRBJ1-2 | NA | NA | TRBV2 | TGTGCCAGCAGTGAAGTCAGGTCAGCTGGGGGCTACACCTTC | CASSEVRSAGGYTF
TRBJ2-5 | NA | NA | TRBV7-2 | TGTGCCAGCAGCTTTGAGGGTCAAGAGACCCAGTACTTC | CASSFEGQETQYF
TRBJ1-2 | NA | few | TRBV6-6 | TGTGCCAGCTGGGAAGTCTATGGCTACACCTTC | CASWEVYGYTF
TRBJ2-7 | NA | NA | TRBV29-1 | TGCAGCGTTGATTCAGGGAACCACGAGCAGTACTTC | CSVDSGNHEQYF
TRBJ2-4 | TRBD1 | NA | TRBV5-8 | TGTGCCAGCAGAACCAGGGGGCCCAATAACATTCAGTACTTC | CASRTRGPNNIQYF
TRBJ1-2 | TRBD1 | NA | TRBV5-1 | TGCGCCAGCAGCCCGACAGGGGCGGGGAATGGCTACACCTTC | CASSPTGAGNGYTF
TRBJ1-1 | TRBD1 | few | TRBV5-1 | TGCGCCAGCAGCTTGTCCCAGGGGGCGAGGACTGAAGCTTTCTTT | CASSLSQGARTEAFF
TRBJ2-7 | TRBD1 | NA | TRBV15 | TGTGCCACCACCAAGGGACAGGGGAGCTCCTACGAGCAGTACTTC | CATTKGQGSSYEQYF
TRBJ2-7 | NA | NA | TRBV7-8 | TGTGCCAGCAGAATCGGTTCGGGAGCTTACGAGCAGTACTTC | CASRIGSGAYEQYF